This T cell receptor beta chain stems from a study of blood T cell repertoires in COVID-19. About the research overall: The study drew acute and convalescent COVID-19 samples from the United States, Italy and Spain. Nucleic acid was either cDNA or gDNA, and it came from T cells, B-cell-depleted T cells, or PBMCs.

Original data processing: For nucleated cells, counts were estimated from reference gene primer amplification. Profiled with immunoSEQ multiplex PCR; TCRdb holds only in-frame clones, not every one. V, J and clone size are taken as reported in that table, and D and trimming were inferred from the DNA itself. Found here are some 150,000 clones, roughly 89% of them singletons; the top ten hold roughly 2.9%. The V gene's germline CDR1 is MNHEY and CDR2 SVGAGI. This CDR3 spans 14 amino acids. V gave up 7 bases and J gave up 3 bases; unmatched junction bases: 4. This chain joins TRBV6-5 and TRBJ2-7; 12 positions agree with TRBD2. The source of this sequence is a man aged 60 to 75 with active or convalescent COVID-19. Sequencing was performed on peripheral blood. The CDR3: CASKKTSGSYEQYF. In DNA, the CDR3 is TGTGCCAGCAAGAAGACTAGCGGGAGCTACGAGCAGTACTTC.